Here is one T cell receptor (beta chain) with its context. The antigen is undetermined. Clones were sequenced by immunoSEQ multiplex PCR, and TCRdb holds only the in-frame ones, with some missing. The table lists 2 million to 2.5 million clones, 85% to 95% of them singletons. This entry is derived from a study of shared clonotypes between healthy human individuals. Overall study results and limits: Several donors held about 5% of naive CD4 clonotypes in common.

Between the trimmed V and J ends, which lost 4 bases and 6 bases, there was a span of 15 bases. The CDR3 sequence is 15 residues long. CDR1 is SEHNR, CDR2 FQNEAQ, per germline (reference sequence). V usage is TRBV7-9 and J usage is TRBJ2-2; a possible D gene is TRBD2 (5 bases). The clonotype was recovered from a man between 18 and 35 years old in good health. Some clones in this sample may be carry-over from other donors' samples. The source material was naive CD4+ T cells from PBMCs. Subset specified: CD45RA+ positively selected. The CDR3, as DNA: TGTGCCAGCAGCTCTCCTCGCTTCGGGGCCGGGGAGCTGTTTTTT. This codes for CASSSPRFGAGELFF.